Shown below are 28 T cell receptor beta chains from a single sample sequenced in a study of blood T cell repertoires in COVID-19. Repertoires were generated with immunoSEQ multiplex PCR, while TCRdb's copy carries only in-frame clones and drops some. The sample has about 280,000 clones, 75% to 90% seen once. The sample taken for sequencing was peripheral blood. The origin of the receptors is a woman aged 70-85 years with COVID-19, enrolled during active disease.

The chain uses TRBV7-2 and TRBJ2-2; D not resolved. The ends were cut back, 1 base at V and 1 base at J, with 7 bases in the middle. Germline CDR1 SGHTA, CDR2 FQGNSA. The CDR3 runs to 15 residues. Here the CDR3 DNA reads TGTGCCAGCAGCTTAGGTTACGGGAACACCGGGGAGCTGTTTTTT. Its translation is CASSLGYGNTGELFF. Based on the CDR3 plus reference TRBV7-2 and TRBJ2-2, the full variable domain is GAGVSQSPSNKVTEKGKDVELRCDPISGHTALYWYRQSLGQGLEFLIYFQGNSAPDKSGLPSDRFSAERTGGSVSTLTIQRTQQEDSAVYLCASSLGYGNTGELFFGEGSRLTVL.

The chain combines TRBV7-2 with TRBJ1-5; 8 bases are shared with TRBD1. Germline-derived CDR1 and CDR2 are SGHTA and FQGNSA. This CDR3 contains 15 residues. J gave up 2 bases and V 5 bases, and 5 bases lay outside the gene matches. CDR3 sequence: CASSPGGRGNQPQHF. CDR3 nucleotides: TGTGCCAGCAGCCCAGGGGGCCGGGGCAATCAGCCCCAGCATTTT. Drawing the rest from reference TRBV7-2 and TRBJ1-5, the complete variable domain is GAGVSQSPSNKVTEKGKDVELRCDPISGHTALYWYRQSLGQGLEFLIYFQGNSAPDKSGLPSDRFSAERTGGSVSTLTIQRTQQEDSAVYLCASSPGGRGNQPQHFGDGTRLSIL.

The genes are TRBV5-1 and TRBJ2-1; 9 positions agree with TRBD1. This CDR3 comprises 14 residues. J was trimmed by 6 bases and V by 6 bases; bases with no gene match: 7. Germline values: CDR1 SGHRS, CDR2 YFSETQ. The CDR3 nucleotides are TGCGCCAGCAAATCCGGGACAGGGTTCAATGAGCAGTTCTTC. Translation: CASKSGTGFNEQFF. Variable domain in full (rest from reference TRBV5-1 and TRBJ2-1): KAGVTQTPRYLIKTRGQQVTLSCSPISGHRSVSWYQQTPGQGLQFLFEYFSETQRNKGNFPGRFSGRQFSNSRSEMNVSTLELGDSALYLCASKSGTGFNEQFFGPGTRLTVL.

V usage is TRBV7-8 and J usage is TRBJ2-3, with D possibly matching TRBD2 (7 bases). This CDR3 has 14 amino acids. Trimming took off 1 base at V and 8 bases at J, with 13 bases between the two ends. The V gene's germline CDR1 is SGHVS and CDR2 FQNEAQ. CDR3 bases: TGTGCCAGCAGCTTAGGGGGGGGCCAAAGTACGCAGTATTTT. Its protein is CASSLGGGQSTQYF.

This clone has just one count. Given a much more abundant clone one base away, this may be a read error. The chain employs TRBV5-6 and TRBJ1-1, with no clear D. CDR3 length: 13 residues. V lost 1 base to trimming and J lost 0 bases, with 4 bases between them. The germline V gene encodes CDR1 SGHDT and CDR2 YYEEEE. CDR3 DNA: TGTGCCAGCAGCTTGCAGATGAACACTGAAGCTTTCTTT. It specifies CASSLQMNTEAFF.

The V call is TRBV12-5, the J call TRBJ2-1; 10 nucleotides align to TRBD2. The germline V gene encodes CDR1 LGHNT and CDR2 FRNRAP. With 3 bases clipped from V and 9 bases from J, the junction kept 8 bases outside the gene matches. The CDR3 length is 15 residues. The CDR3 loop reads CASGFSTSGVSEQFF. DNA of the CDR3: TGTGCTAGTGGTTTCTCTACTAGCGGGGTAAGTGAGCAGTTCTTC.

The CDR3 sequence is CASSTGYPGNTIYF. The CDR3 nucleotides are TGTGCCAGCAGCACAGGGTATCCAGGAAACACCATATATTTT. The gene calls are TRBV6-5 and TRBJ1-3; D might be TRBD1 (6 bases). V was pared by 6 bases and J by 4 bases, with 13 bases between. CDR1 MNHEY and CDR2 SVGAGI come from the germline V gene. The CDR3 has 14 residues.

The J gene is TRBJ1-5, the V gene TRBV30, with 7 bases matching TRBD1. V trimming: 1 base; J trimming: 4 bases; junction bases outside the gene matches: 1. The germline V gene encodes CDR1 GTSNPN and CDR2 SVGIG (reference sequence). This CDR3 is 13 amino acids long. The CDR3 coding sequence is TGTGCCTGGAGTGGGGGACAGAATCAGCCCCAGCATTTT. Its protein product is CAWSGGQNQPQHF.

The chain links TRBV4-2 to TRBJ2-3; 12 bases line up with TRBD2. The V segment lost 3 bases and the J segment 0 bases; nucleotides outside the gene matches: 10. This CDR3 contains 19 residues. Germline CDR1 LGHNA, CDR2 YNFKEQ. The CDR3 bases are TGTGCCAGCAGCCACCCGACTAGCGGGGGAGCCTCTAGCACAGATACGCAGTATTTT. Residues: CASSHPTSGGASSTDTQYF.

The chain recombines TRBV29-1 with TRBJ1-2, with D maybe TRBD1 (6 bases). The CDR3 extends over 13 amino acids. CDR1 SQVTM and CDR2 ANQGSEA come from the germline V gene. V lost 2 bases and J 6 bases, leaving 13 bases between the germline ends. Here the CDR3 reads CSVEPAGVNGYTF. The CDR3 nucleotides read TGCAGCGTTGAACCGGCAGGGGTAAATGGCTACACCTTC.

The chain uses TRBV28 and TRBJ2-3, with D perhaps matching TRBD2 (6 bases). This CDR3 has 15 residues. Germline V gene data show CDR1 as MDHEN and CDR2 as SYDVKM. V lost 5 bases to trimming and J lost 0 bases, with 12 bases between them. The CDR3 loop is CASSAAGTSTDTQYF. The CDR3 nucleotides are TGTGCCAGCAGTGCTGCCGGGACTAGCACAGATACGCAGTATTTT.

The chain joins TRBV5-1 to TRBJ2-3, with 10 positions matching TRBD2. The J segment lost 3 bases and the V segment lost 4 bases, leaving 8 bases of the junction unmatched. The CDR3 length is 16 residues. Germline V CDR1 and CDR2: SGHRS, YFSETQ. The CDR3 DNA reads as TGCGCCAGCAGCCTTAGCGGGGGGAAGAGAACAGATACGCAGTATTTT. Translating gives CASSLSGGKRTDTQYF.

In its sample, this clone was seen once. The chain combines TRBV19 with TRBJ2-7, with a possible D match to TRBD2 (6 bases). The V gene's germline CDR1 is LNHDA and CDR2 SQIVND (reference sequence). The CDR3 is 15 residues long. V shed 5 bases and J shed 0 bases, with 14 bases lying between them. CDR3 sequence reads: CASSQTQGLSYEQYF. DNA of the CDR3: TGTGCCAGTAGTCAGACTCAGGGACTCTCCTACGAGCAGTACTTC.

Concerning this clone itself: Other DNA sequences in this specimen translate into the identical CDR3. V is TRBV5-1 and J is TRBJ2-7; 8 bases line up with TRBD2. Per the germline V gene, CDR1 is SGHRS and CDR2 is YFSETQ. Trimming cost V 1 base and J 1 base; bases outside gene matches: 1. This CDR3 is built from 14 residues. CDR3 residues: CASSLSSGSYEQYF. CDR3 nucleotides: TGCGCCAGCAGCTTGTCTAGCGGGTCCTACGAGCAGTACTTC.

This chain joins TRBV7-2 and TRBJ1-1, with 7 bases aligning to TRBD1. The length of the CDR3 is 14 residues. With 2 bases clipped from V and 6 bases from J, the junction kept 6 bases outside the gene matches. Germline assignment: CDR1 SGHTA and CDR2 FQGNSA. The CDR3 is CASSLKGGTPEAFF. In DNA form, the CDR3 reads TGTGCCAGCAGCTTAAAAGGGGGCACCCCTGAAGCTTTCTTT.

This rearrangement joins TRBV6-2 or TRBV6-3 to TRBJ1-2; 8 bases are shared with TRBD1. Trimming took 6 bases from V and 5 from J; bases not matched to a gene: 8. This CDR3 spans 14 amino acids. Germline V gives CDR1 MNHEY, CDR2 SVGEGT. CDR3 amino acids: CASSRQGSYYGYTF. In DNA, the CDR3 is TGTGCCAGCAGCCGACAGGGGAGTTATTATGGCTACACCTTC.

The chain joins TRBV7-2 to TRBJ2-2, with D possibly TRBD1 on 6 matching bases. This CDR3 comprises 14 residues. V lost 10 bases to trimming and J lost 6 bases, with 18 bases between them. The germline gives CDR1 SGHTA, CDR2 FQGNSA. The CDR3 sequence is CATHPTTGPGELFF. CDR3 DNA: TGTGCCACGCACCCGACGACAGGTCCCGGGGAGCTGTTTTTT.

The CDR3 region has the DNA TGTGCCAGCAGCGTGGACAGGGTGGGAACTGAAGCTTTCTTT. This gives the protein CASSVDRVGTEAFF. The J gene is TRBJ1-1, the V gene TRBV27; 8 bases agree with TRBD1. There are 14 residues in the CDR3. CDR1 and CDR2 (germline): MNHEY, SMNVEV (reference sequence). V dropped 6 bases and J dropped 5; count of bases not matched to a gene: 8.

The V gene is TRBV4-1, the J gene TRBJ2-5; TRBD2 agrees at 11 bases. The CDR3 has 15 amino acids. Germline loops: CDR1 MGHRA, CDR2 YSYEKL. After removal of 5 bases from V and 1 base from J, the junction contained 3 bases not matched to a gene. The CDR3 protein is CASSRLAGTQETQYF. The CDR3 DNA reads TGCGCCAGCAGCAGACTAGCGGGGACCCAAGAGACCCAGTACTTC.

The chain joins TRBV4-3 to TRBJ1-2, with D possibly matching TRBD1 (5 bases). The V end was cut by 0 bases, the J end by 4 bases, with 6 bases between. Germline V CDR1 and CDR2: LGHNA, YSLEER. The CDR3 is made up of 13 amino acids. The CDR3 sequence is CASSQEQAYGYTF. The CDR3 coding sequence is TGCGCCAGCAGCCAAGAACAGGCCTATGGCTACACCTTC.

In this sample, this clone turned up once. The CDR3 coding sequence is TGTGCCAGCAGCTCCCCGGGACAGCGCTACGAGCAGTACTTC. As protein: CASSSPGQRYEQYF. The chain recombines TRBV11-2 with TRBJ2-7; 7 nucleotides match TRBD1. Germline CDR1 reads SGHAT; CDR2 reads FQNNGV. Trimming at V came to 4 bases and at J to 3 bases, leaving 6 bases not matched to a gene. This CDR3 contains 14 residues.

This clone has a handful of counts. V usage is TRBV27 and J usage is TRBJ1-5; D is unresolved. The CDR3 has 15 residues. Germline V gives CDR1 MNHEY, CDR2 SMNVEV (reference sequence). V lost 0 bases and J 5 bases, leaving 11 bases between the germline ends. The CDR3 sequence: CASSLSSVSHQPQHF. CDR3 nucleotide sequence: TGTGCCAGCAGTTTATCATCGGTTAGTCATCAGCCCCAGCATTTT.

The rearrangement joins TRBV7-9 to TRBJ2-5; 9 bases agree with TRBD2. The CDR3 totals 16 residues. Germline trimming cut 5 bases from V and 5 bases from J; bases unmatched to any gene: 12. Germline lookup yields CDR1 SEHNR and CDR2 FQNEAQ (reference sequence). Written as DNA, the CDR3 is TGTGCCAGCAGCGCCCCGACTAGCGGCGCAGTGGAGACCCAGTACTTC. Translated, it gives CASSAPTSGAVETQYF.

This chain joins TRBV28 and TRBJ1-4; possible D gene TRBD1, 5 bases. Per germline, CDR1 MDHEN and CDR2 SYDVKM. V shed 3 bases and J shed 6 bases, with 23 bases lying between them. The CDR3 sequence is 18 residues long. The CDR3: CASSFNPRWRGEDEKLFF. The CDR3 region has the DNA TGTGCCAGCAGTTTTAATCCCCGGTGGAGGGGCGAGGATGAAAAACTGTTTTTT.

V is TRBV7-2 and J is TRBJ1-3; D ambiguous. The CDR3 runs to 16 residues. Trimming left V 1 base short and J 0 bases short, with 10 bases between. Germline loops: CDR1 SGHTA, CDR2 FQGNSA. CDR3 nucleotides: TGTGCCAGCAGCTTAGATGAAGGGAGCTCTGGAAACACCATATATTTT. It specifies CASSLDEGSSGNTIYF.

The DNA of the CDR3 is TGTGCCTGGAGTTACGGACAGGGGGCTGAGACCCAGTACTTC. Residues: CAWSYGQGAETQYF. The chain carries TRBV30 and TRBJ2-5; 11 bases map to TRBD1. Germline CDR1 and CDR2: GTSNPN and SVGIG (reference sequence). Trimming took 2 bases from V and 5 from J; bases not matched to a gene: 4. This CDR3 is 14 amino acids long.

The CDR3 reads CASTVVGAGTDTQYF. The CDR3 DNA reads TGTGCCAGCACCGTGGTAGGGGCAGGCACAGATACGCAGTATTTT. The rearrangement uses TRBV2 and TRBJ2-3; the D gene is possibly TRBD1 (5 bases). The V end was cut by 7 bases, the J end by 1 base, with 15 bases between. The germline gives CDR1 SNHLY, CDR2 FYNNEI. The CDR3 is made up of 15 amino acids.

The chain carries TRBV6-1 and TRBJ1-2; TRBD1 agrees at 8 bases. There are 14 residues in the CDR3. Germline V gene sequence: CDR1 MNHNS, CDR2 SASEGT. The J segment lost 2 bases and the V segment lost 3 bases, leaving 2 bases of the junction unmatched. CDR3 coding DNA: TGTGCCAGCAGTGAGGACAGGGAAAACTATGGCTACACCTTC. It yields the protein CASSEDRENYGYTF.